This TCR beta chain comes out of a study of OX40 agonist ivuxolimab in advanced cancers. Background on the study: Partial responses, seen in three patients, involved one hepatocellular carcinoma and two cutaneous melanomas. Findings and limits, study-wide: Expanded peripheral T-cell antigen specificity went undetermined. The study observed clonal expansion of CD4+ and CD8+ blood T cells by week 6 at 0.1 to 3.0 mg/kg.

The investigators sampled blood at baseline, at cycle 4 day 1, and at cycle 7 day 1. A note on this clone: The antigen remains undetermined.

The V and J ends lost 3 bases and 6 bases respectively, with 3 bases between them. The CDR3 runs to 10 residues. Germline V gives CDR1 DFQATT, CDR2 SNEGSKA (reference sequence). Data came from immunoSEQ multiplex PCR; TCRdb stores just in-frame clones and leaves some out. The table shows tens of thousands of clones, with about 85% occurring only once. Sequencing was performed on CD4+ or CD8+ T cells sorted from blood, taken in a trial of the OX40 agonist ivuxolimab. The chain couples TRBV20-1 to TRBJ2-1; unclear D gene. The TCR sequence derives from an adult with an advanced solid tumor such as melanoma, head and neck, liver or kidney cancer. The CDR3 here is CSASSNEQFF. Written as DNA, the CDR3 is TGCAGTGCTAGTTCCAATGAGCAGTTCTTC.